This passage covers 14 T cell receptor beta chains from one sample sequenced in a study of T cells in Graves' hyperthyroidism and ophthalmopathy. Amplified TCR beta CDR3 regions came from RNA transcripts. The HTBI primer set was used in a first-round RT-PCR of the TCR CDR3. One entry per CDR3 protein, called by TCRdb with MiXCR from the multiplex PCR reads. The repertoire holds 600,000 to 900,000 distinct CDR3 sequences, with roughly 15% as singletons. The sequencing input was blood. All receptors derive from a man between 18 and 35 years old with Graves' hyperthyroidism.

This clonotype was observed a handful of times. At one of its ends the junction is not consistent with the germline gene, which may arise from a read error. This sequence joins TRBV27 and TRBJ2-7; no clear D. Germline V gives CDR1 MNHEY, CDR2 SMNVEV (reference sequence). The CDR3 is 15 residues long. CDR3 DNA sequence: TGTGCCAGCAGTCCACGGTTAGCCCGCTCCTATGAGCAGTACTTC. It translates to CASSPRLARSYEQYF.

About this clonotype itself: A much bigger clone sits one base away, suggesting this may be a read error. The chain links TRBV7-9 to TRBJ2-7, with a possible D match to TRBD1 (6 bases). V was shortened by 4 bases and J by 6 bases, with 22 bases between the two germline ends. From germline, CDR1 is SEHNR and CDR2 FQNEAQ (reference sequence). The CDR3 spans 16 residues. In DNA, the CDR3 is TGTGCCAGCAGCTGGTGGGCAGGGGACAACCCCTTCGAGCAGTACTTC. It specifies CASSWWAGDNPFEQYF. The full variable domain, its missing parts supplied by reference TRBV7-9 and TRBJ2-7, is DTGVSQNPRHKITKRGQNVTFRCDPISEHNRLYWYRQTLGQGPEFLTYFQNEAQLEKSRLLSDRFSAERPKGSFSTLEIQRTEQGDSAMYLCASSWWAGDNPFEQYFGPGTRLTVT.

The chain employs TRBV28 and TRBJ2-2; TRBD2 might be the D (6 bases). Germline assignment: CDR1 MDHEN and CDR2 SYDVKM. V lost 4 bases, J lost 4 bases, and 13 bases lay in between. The CDR3 has 15 residues. CDR3 in amino acids: CASSSLGEVTGELFF. Here the CDR3 DNA reads TGTGCCAGCAGTTCTCTCGGGGAGGTCACCGGGGAGCTGTTTTTT.

In its sample, this clonotype was seen a few times. This chain's CDR3 is CASSLKSGTSGASYEQYF. CDR3 coding DNA: TGCGCCAGCAGCCTTAAATCCGGGACTAGCGGAGCTAGCTACGAGCAGTACTTC. This chain links TRBV4-1 with TRBJ2-7; 11 nucleotides align to TRBD2. Germline CDR1 MGHRA, CDR2 YSYEKL. This CDR3 has 18 amino acids. V shed 4 bases, J shed 3 bases, and the junction held 14 bases outside the gene matches.

There are many counts of this clonotype. J is TRBJ1-2 and V is TRBV18, with 10 bases aligning to TRBD1. The CDR3 has 13 residues. The ends lost 6 bases at V and 8 bases at J; junction bases unmatched: 6. CDR1 is KGHSH and CDR2 is LQKENI in the germline V gene. The CDR3 coding sequence is TGTGCCAGCTCCACCGGGACAGGGGCCGGCTACACCTTC. Amino acid sequence: CASSTGTGAGYTF. Using reference TRBV18 and TRBJ1-2 for the parts outside the CDR3, the full variable domain is NAGVMQNPRHLVRRRGQEARLRCSPMKGHSHVYWYRQLPEEGLKFMVYLQKENIIDESGMPKERFSAEFPKEGPSILRIQQVVRGDSAAYFCASSTGTGAGYTFGSGTRLTVV.

This chain connects TRBV5-5 to TRBJ2-1; possibly TRBD1 or TRBD2 for D (5 bases each). V lost 0 bases to trimming and J lost 3 bases, with 16 bases between them. The CDR3 runs to 17 residues. The germline V gene has CDR1 SGHKS and CDR2 YYEKEE (reference sequence). In nucleotides, the CDR3 is TGTGCCAGCAGCTTGGGGACGGGGACGGCTATCTACAATGAGCAGTTCTTC. Translating gives CASSLGTGTAIYNEQFF.

This clonotype occurred many times. The V and J genes are TRBV20-1 and TRBJ2-7; 9 bases match TRBD1. V lost 6 bases to trimming and J lost 3 bases; unmatched junction nucleotides: 6. The CDR3 is 13 residues long. Germline lookup yields CDR1 DFQATT and CDR2 SNEGSKA (reference sequence). This CDR3 reads CSASGTGRYEQYF. For the CDR3, the DNA is TGCAGTGCATCCGGGACAGGGCGCTACGAGCAGTACTTC.

The sample holds a few counts of this clonotype. The chain carries TRBV20-1 and TRBJ2-7; possible D gene TRBD1, 5 bases. Germline-derived CDR1 and CDR2 are DFQATT and SNEGSKA (reference sequence). The ends were cut back, 3 bases at V and 3 bases at J, with 9 bases in the middle. The CDR3 spans 12 residues. The CDR3 coding sequence is TGCAGTGCTAGTTCAGGGCTCTACGAGCAGTACTTC. This codes for CSASSGLYEQYF.

The chain has TRBV19 and TRBJ2-1; D is unclear. The length of the CDR3 is 11 residues. Trimming stripped 2 bases from V and 8 bases from J, with 4 bases between. Germline CDR1 reads LNHDA; CDR2 reads SQIVND (reference sequence). The CDR3 region has the DNA TGTGCCAGTAGTATAAAAGATGAGCAGTTCTTC. As protein: CASSIKDEQFF.

The chain employs TRBV19 and TRBJ1-5; TRBD1 is a possible D gene (5 bases). Per the germline V gene, CDR1 is LNHDA and CDR2 is SQIVND (reference sequence). Between the trimmed V and J ends, which lost 1 base and 3 bases, there was a span of 22 bases. This CDR3 spans 19 amino acids. In DNA form, the CDR3 reads TGTGCCAGTAGTATAGCCTCTGGGCAGCTTGATGGGGCCAATCAGCCCCAGCATTTT. Its protein product is CASSIASGQLDGANQPQHF.

The chain uses TRBV7-8 and TRBJ2-3; 8 bases align to TRBD2. CDR3 size: 21 residues. Germline V CDR1 and CDR2: SGHVS, FQNEAQ. Trimming at V came to 0 bases and at J to 2 bases, leaving 19 bases not matched to a gene. The CDR3 region has the DNA TGTGCCAGCAGCTTAGCCGGTACTAGCGGTTCCACCCTATCATTCACAGATACGCAGTATTTT. Encoded protein: CASSLAGTSGSTLSFTDTQYF. Variable domain in full (rest from reference TRBV7-8 and TRBJ2-3): GAGVSQSPRYKVAKRGQDVALRCDPISGHVSLFWYQQALGQGPEFLTYFQNEAQLDKSGLPSDRFFAERPEGSVSTLKIQRTQQEDSAVYLCASSLAGTSGSTLSFTDTQYFGPGTRLTVL.

This clonotype showed up many times. V is TRBV20-1 and J is TRBJ2-7; 8 nucleotides line up with TRBD2. This CDR3 has 15 residues. V shed 6 bases and J 0 bases; nucleotides not matched to a gene: 10. Germline CDR1 DFQATT, CDR2 SNEGSKA (reference sequence). The CDR3 here is CSASWAGGSSYEQYF. Written as DNA, the CDR3 is TGCAGTGCCAGTTGGGCGGGAGGTTCCTCCTACGAGCAGTACTTC.

The gene calls are TRBV5-6 and TRBJ2-3; D is unclear. Trimming took 2 bases from V and 7 from J, leaving 8 bases between them. This CDR3 region has 12 residues. Germline CDR1 SGHDT, CDR2 YYEEEE. CDR3 residues: CASSFRENTQYF. DNA for the CDR3: TGTGCCAGCAGCTTCCGTGAGAATACGCAGTATTTT.

This clonotype was found many times. The chain has TRBV28 and TRBJ1-1; D remains ambiguous. The germline gives CDR1 MDHEN, CDR2 SYDVKM. V lost 2 bases to trimming and J lost 0 bases, with 10 bases between them. The CDR3 is 15 residues long. CDR3 loop: CASSLGQVMNTEAFF. Written as DNA, the CDR3 is TGTGCCAGCAGTTTAGGGCAGGTAATGAACACTGAAGCTTTCTTT.